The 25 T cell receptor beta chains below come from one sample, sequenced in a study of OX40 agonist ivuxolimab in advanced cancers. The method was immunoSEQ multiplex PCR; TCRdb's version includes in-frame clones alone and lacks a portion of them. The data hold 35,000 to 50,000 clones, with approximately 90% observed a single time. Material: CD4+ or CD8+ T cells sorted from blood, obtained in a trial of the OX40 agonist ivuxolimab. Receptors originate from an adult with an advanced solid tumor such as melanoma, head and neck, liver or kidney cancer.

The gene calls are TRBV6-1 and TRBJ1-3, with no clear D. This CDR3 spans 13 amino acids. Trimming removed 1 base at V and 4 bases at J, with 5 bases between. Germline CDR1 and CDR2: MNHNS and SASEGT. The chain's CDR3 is CASSEVRGNTIYF. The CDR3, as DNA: TGTGCCAGCAGTGAAGTAAGAGGAAACACCATATATTTT.

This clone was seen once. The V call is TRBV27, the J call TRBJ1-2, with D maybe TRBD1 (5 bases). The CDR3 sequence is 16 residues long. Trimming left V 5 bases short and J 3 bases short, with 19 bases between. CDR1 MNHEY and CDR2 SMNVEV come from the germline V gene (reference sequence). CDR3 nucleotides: TGTGCCAGCAGTCCCTGGGACCGCCAGACGGACTATGGCTACACCTTC. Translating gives CASSPWDRQTDYGYTF.

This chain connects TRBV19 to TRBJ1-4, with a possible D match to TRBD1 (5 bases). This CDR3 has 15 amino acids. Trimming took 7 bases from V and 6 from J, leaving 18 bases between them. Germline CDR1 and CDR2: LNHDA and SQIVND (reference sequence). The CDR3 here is CASKSWTLGHEKLFF. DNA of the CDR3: TGTGCCAGTAAGTCGTGGACATTGGGGCATGAAAAACTGTTTTTT. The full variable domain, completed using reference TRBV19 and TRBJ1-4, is DGGITQSPKYLFRKEGQNVTLSCEQNLNHDAMYWYRQDPGQGLRLIYYSQIVNDFQKGDIAEGYSVSREKKESFPLTVTSAQKNPTAFYLCASKSWTLGHEKLFFGSGTQLSVL.

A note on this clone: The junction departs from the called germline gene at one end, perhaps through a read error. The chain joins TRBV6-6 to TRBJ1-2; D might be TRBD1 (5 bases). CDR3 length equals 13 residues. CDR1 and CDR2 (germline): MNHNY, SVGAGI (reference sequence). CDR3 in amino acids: CAISEGYAYGYTF. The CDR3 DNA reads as TGTGCCATCAGTGAGGGGTACGCCTATGGCTACACCTTC.

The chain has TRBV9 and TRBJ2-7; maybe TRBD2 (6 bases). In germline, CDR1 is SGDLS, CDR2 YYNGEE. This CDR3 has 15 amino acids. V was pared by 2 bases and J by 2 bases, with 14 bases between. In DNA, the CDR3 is TGTGCCAGCAGCGTTCGGGACTTGTCAACCTACGAGCAGTACTTC. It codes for CASSVRDLSTYEQYF. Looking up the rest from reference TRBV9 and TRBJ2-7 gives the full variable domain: DSGVTQTPKHLITATGQRVTLRCSPRSGDLSVYWYQQSLDQGLQFLIQYYNGEERAKGNILERFSAQQFPDLHSELNLSSLELGDSALYFCASSVRDLSTYEQYFGPGTRLTVT.

CDR3 sequence (DNA): TGTGCCAGCAGCTTCTTGGGCAGGCAGGACACTGAAGCTTTCTTT. The encoded protein is CASSFLGRQDTEAFF. The chain carries TRBV5-4 and TRBJ1-1; D gene ambiguous. Germline lookup yields CDR1 SGHNT and CDR2 YYREEE (reference sequence). Trimming stripped 2 bases from V and 3 bases from J, with 14 bases between. There are 15 residues in the CDR3.

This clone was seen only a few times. CDR3 residues: CTSSLRLAGASSGANVLTF. CDR3 DNA sequence: TGCACCAGCAGTCTAAGACTAGCGGGGGCGAGCTCTGGGGCCAACGTCCTGACTTTC. This chain joins TRBV1 and TRBJ2-6; the table's D call of TRBD2 was not tested on the DNA. TRBV1 is deemed a pseudogene. CDR3 size: 19 residues.

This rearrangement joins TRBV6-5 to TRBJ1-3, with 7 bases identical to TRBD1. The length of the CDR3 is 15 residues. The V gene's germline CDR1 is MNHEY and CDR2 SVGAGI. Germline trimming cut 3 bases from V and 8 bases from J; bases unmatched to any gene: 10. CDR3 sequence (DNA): TGTGCCAGCAGTTATAGGGACAGCGCTGGGGACACCATATATTTT. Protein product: CASSYRDSAGDTIYF.

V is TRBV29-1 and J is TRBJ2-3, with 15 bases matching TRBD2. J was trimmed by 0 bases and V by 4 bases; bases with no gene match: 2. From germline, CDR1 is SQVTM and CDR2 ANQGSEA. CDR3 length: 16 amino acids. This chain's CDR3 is CSVAGTSGGSTDTQYF. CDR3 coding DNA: TGCAGCGTTGCCGGGACTAGCGGGGGGAGCACAGATACGCAGTATTTT.

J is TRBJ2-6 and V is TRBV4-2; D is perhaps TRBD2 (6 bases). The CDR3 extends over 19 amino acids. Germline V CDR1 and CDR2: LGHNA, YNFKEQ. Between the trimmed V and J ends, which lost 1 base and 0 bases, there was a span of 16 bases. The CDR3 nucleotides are TGTGCCAGCAGCCAAGGCGGAGTGGGGGGTAACTCTGGGGCCAACGTCCTGACTTTC. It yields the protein CASSQGGVGGNSGANVLTF.

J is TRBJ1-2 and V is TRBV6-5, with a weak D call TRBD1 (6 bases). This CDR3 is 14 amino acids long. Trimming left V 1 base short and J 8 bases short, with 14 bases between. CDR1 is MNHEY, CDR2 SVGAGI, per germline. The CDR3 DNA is TGTGCCAGCAGTTACTTAGACAGGATCCGCGGCTACACCTTC. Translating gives CASSYLDRIRGYTF.

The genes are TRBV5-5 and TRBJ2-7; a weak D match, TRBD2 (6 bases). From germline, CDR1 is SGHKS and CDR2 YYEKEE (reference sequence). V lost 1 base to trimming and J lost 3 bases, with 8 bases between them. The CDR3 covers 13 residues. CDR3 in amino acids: CASSLSGFYEQYF. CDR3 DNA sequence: TGTGCCAGCAGCTTGAGCGGGTTCTACGAGCAGTACTTC.

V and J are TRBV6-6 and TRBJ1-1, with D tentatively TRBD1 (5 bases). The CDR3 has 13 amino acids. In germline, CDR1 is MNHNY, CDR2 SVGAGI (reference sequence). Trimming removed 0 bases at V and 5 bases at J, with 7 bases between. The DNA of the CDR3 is TGTGCCAGCAGTTACTCGAAGGGGACTGAAGCTTTCTTT. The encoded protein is CASSYSKGTEAFF.

The CDR3 spells CASSPSHNEKLFF. DNA for the CDR3: TGTGCCAGCTCACCCAGCCACAATGAAAAACTGTTTTTT. The chain joins TRBV18 to TRBJ1-4; D remains ambiguous. Germline V gene data show CDR1 as KGHSH and CDR2 as LQKENI. The V end lost 3 bases, the J end lost 5 bases, and 7 bases lay between the germline ends. This CDR3 spans 13 amino acids.

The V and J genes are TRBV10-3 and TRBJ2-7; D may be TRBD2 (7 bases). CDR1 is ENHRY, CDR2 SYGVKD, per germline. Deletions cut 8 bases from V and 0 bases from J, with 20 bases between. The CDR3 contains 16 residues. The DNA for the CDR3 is TGTGCCATCCGGGGGGCCGGTGGGCAGAGCTCCTACGAGCAGTACTTC. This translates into CAIRGAGGQSSYEQYF.

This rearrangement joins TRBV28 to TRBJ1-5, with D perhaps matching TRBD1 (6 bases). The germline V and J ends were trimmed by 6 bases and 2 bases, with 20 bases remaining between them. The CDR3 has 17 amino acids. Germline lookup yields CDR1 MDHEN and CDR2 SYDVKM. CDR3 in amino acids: CASRSRMEGVGNQPQHF. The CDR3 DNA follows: TGTGCCAGCAGAAGTCGGATGGAGGGGGTGGGCAATCAGCCCCAGCATTTT.

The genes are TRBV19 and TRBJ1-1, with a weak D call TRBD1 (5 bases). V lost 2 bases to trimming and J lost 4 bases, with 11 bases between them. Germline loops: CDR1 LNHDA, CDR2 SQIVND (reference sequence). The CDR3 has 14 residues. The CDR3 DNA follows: TGTGCCAGTAGTATAATAGGTGGGGCCACTGAAGCTTTCTTT. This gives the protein CASSIIGGATEAFF.

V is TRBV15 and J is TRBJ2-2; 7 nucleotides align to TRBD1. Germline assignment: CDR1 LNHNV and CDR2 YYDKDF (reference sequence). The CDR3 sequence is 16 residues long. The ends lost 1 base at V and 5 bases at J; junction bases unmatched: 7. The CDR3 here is CATSRGDSSQTGELFF. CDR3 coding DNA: TGTGCCACCAGCAGAGGGGACAGCTCTCAGACCGGGGAGCTGTTTTTT.

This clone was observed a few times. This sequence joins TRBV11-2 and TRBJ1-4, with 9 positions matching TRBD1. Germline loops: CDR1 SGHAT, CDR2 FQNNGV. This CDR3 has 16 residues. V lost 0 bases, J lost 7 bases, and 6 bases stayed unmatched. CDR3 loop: CASSLDPQGAFEKLFF. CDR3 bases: TGTGCCAGCAGCTTAGACCCACAGGGGGCTTTTGAAAAACTGTTTTTT.

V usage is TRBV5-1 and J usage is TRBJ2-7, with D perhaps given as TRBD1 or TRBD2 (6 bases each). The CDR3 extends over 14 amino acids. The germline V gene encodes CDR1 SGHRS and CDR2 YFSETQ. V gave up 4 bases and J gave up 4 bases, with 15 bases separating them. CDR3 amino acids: CASSLGGVFYEQYF. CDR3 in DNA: TGCGCCAGCAGCCTGGGGGGCGTCTTTTACGAGCAGTACTTC.

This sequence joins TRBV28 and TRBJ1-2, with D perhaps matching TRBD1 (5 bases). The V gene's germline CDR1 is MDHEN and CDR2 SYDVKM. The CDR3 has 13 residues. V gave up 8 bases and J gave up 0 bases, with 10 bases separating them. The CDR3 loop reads CASGTAANYGYTF. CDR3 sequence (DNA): TGTGCCAGCGGGACGGCTGCTAACTATGGCTACACCTTC.

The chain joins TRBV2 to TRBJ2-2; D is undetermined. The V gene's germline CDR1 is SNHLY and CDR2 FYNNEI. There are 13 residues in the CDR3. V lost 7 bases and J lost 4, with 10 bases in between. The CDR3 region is CASTGRSTGELFF. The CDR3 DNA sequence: TGTGCCAGCACGGGCAGAAGCACCGGGGAGCTGTTTTTT.

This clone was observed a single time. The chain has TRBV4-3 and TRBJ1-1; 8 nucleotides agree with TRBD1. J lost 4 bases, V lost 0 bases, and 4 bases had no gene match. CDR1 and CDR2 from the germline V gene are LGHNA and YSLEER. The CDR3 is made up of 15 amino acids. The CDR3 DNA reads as TGCGCCAGCAGCCAAGATGCAGGGGGCTTCACTGAAGCTTTCTTT. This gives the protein CASSQDAGGFTEAFF.

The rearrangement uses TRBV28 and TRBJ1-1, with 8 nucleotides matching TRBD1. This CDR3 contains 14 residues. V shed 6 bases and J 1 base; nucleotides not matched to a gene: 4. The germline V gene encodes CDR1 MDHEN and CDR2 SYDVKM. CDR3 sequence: CASSDRGGNTEAFF. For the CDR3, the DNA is TGTGCCAGCAGCGACAGGGGAGGGAACACTGAAGCTTTCTTT.

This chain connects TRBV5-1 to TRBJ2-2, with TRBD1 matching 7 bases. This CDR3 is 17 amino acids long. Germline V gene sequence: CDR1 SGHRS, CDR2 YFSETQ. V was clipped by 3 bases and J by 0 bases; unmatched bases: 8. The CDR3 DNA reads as TGCGCCAGCAGCTCTTCCCGGGACAGCGCGAACACCGGGGAGCTGTTTTTT. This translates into CASSSSRDSANTGELFF.